What follows is one TCR beta chain and its context. Its matching antigen is unknown. The data originate from a study of OX40 agonist ivuxolimab in advanced cancers. Study summary: Ivuxolimab, an antibody acting as an agonist of OX40 (CD134), was used to treat patients.

Produced via immunoSEQ multiplex PCR; TCRdb's table is partial and in-frame only. The sample comprises 60,000 or so clones, around nine tenths of which are singletons, and roughly 0.77% rests with the top ten. Study-wide results and caveats: Nonresponders, in some cases, also had low normalized T-cell clonal expansion.

The CDR3 loop spans 19 amino acids. Unmatched junction bases numbered 13, after V lost 2 bases and J lost 0 bases. Germline assignment: CDR1 MRHNA and CDR2 SNTAGT. The chain combines TRBV6-4 with TRBJ2-1, with 7 positions matching TRBD2. The sequence derives from an adult with an advanced solid tumor such as melanoma, head and neck, liver or kidney cancer. Sequenced here: CD4+ or CD8+ T cells sorted from blood, sampled in a trial of the OX40 agonist ivuxolimab. In DNA form, the CDR3 reads TGTGCCAGCAGTGACACTAGTCCCACTCCGGGGGGCTCCTACAATGAGCAGTTCTTC. Translated: CASSDTSPTPGGSYNEQFF.